Listed below are T cell receptor beta chains from one sample, sequenced in a study of blood T cell repertoires in COVID-19. Sequencing used immunoSEQ multiplex PCR; TCRdb keeps in-frame clones, though not all of them. The data hold about 270,000 clones, with approximately 89% observed a single time. The source material was peripheral blood. Receptors were obtained from a woman between 50 and 59 years old with acute or convalescent COVID-19. The CDR3 runs from the conserved cysteine through the conserved F or W. The D gene is left open where the match is weak. For some rows the clone size is stated as once, few or many, or as a class when expanded; others skip it.

v_call,d_call,clone_size,j_call,cdr3_nt,cdr3_aa
TRBV7-2,TRBD2,few,TRBJ2-7,TGTGCCAGCAGCCGGACTAGCGGGAGTTTTTCCTACGAGCAGTACTTC,CASSRTSGSFSYEQYF
TRBV4-2,TRBD1,-,TRBJ1-2,TGTGCCAGCAGCCAAGAGGGACAGGCGTCGCCGAATGGCTACACCTTC,CASSQEGQASPNGYTF
TRBV10-1,-,-,TRBJ2-1,TGCGCCAGCAGTAAAGGGGGGGTGGGATACAATGAGCAGTTCTTC,CASSKGGVGYNEQFF
TRBV11-3,TRBD2,-,TRBJ2-2,TGTGCCAGCAGTTCTCTAGCGGGAGACGGCACCGGGGAGCTGTTTTTT,CASSSLAGDGTGELFF
TRBV10-3,TRBD1,-,TRBJ2-2,TGTGCCACCAGGTCGGGACAGGGTGCCACCGGGGAGCTGTTTTTT,CATRSGQGATGELFF
TRBV12-3/TRBV12-4,-,-,TRBJ1-6,TGTGCCAGCAGTCTGACGGCGGATTCACCCCTCCACTTT,CASSLTADSPLHF
TRBV27,TRBD1,-,TRBJ2-5,TGTGCCAGCAGTTTGACAGGGCGGGAGACCCAGTACTTC,CASSLTGRETQYF
TRBV6-6,-,once,TRBJ2-7,TGTGCCAGCAGTTCCTTGGGCAGGGGTGGACGCGAGCAGTACTTC,CASSSLGRGGREQYF
TRBV4-1,TRBD2,-,TRBJ2-7,TGCGCCAGCAGCCAAGAGGGACTAGCCTCAAACTACGAGCAGTACTTC,CASSQEGLASNYEQYF
TRBV24-1,TRBD1,-,TRBJ2-2,TGTGCCACCAGTAAAGGACAGGGAAACACCGGGGAGCTGTTTTTT,CATSKGQGNTGELFF
TRBV6-5,TRBD1,once,TRBJ1-2,TGTGCCAGCTCGCCGACAGGGGGGAGTAACTATGGCTACACCTTC,CASSPTGGSNYGYTF
TRBV9,-,-,TRBJ1-3,TGTGCCAGCAGCCCCCTTGGGGACATTGGAAACACCATATATTTT,CASSPLGDIGNTIYF
TRBV7-9,TRBD1,-,TRBJ1-4,TGTGCCAGCAGCCCCGGGACAGGGGAAGCAACTAATGAAAAACTGTTTTTT,CASSPGTGEATNEKLFF
TRBV2,-,-,TRBJ2-7,TGTGCCAGCAGTGTTAGTAGTGGGCCACCCTACGAGCAGTACTTC,CASSVSSGPPYEQYF
TRBV15,-,once,TRBJ1-3,TGTGCCACCAGCAGAGATAGTGATGGAAACACCATATATTTT,CATSRDSDGNTIYF
TRBV19,-,-,TRBJ2-6,TGTGCCAGTAGTAAGACAGTCCCTGGGGCCAACGTCCTGACTTTC,CASSKTVPGANVLTF
TRBV5-1,TRBD1,-,TRBJ2-7,TGCGCCAGCAGCAGAAGCGTGGCAGGGGGCGCCTACGAGCAGTACTTC,CASSRSVAGGAYEQYF
TRBV6-6,-,-,TRBJ1-2,TGTGCCAGCGTAGGGGGTTGGGACTATGGCTACACCTTC,CASVGGWDYGYTF
TRBV18,-,once,TRBJ1-5,TGTGCCAGCTCATACCAGGGTACTCAGCCCCAGCATTTT,CASSYQGTQPQHF
TRBV27,TRBD2,few,TRBJ2-7,TGTGCCAGCAGTTTAGTCCCATCTAGCGGGAACTACGAGCAGTACTTC,CASSLVPSSGNYEQYF
TRBV4-1,-,-,TRBJ1-4,TGCGCCAGCAGCCAAGACGGCAGGGTTAGGGAAAAACTGTTTTTT,CASSQDGRVREKLFF
TRBV28,-,-,TRBJ1-1,TGTGCCAGCAGTTTAAGGGTGGATTGGCAGGGGCTAGGGGACACTGAAGCTTTCTTT,CASSLRVDWQGLGDTEAFF
TRBV10-3,-,-,TRBJ1-1,TGTGCCATCAGGCCAGGGGATACTGAAGCTTTCTTT,CAIRPGDTEAFF
TRBV19,-,-,TRBJ1-2,TGTGCCAGTAGGTCACTCCCTAACTATGGCTACACCTTC,CASRSLPNYGYTF
TRBV4-1,-,-,TRBJ2-5,TGCGCCAGCAGCTACTATGAGGACTTCCAAGAGACCCAGTACTTC,CASSYYEDFQETQYF
TRBV5-1,-,-,TRBJ2-3,TGCGCCAGCAGCTTGGGGGACACAACCACAGATACGCAGTATTTT,CASSLGDTTTDTQYF
TRBV12-3/TRBV12-4,-,-,TRBJ1-1,TGTGCCAGCGTTGGACAACCTAACACTGAAGCTTTCTTT,CASVGQPNTEAFF
TRBV6-1,TRBD2,-,TRBJ2-1,TGTGCCAGCAGTGAAGAGGGACTAGCGGGACTCTACAATGAGCAGTTCTTC,CASSEEGLAGLYNEQFF
TRBV5-4,TRBD2,-,TRBJ2-2,TGTGCCAGCAGCCCGACTAGCGGGAGTACCGGGGAGCTGTTTTTT,CASSPTSGSTGELFF
TRBV5-4,TRBD2,-,TRBJ2-5,TGTGCCAGCAGGCTTGGGACGGGGGGTTTCCAAGAGACCCAGTACTTC,CASRLGTGGFQETQYF
TRBV28,-,-,TRBJ1-1,TGTGCCAGCAGTCGTGTGCGTGAAGCTTTCTTT,CASSRVREAFF
TRBV7-2,-,-,TRBJ2-2,TGTGCCAGCAGCACGGGACACACGAACACCGGGGAGCTGTTTTTT,CASSTGHTNTGELFF
TRBV3-1/TRBV3-2,-,-,TRBJ2-2,TGTGCCAGCAGCCAACTGACTAGTCGGGCCGGGGAGCTGTTTTTT,CASSQLTSRAGELFF
TRBV24-1,-,few,TRBJ1-1,TGTGCCACCAGTGATTTACCCGGGACTGAAGCTTTCTTT,CATSDLPGTEAFF
TRBV7-2,TRBD2,-,TRBJ2-1,TGTGCCAGCAGCCCCTCCGGGAGGCCCGTGTGGAATGAGCAGTTCTTC,CASSPSGRPVWNEQFF
TRBV7-9,TRBD2,-,TRBJ2-2,TGTGCCAGCAGGCTCCCGGGAGGGGGAGTTGGGGAGCTGTTTTTT,CASRLPGGGVGELFF
TRBV5-8,TRBD2,once,TRBJ2-1,TGTGCCAGCAGTCGGACTAGCGGGAGTGGTATTGAGCAGTTCTTC,CASSRTSGSGIEQFF
TRBV6-5,-,-,TRBJ2-2,TGTGCCAGCAGCCCAGGCCTGAACACCGGGGAGCTGTTTTTT,CASSPGLNTGELFF
TRBV11-2,-,-,TRBJ1-1,TGTGCCAGCAGCTTCCGACAGCGAAGTAGGGTGGGGTTGAACACTGAAGCTTTCTTT,CASSFRQRSRVGLNTEAFF
TRBV5-1,-,-,TRBJ1-1,TGCGCCAGCAGCTCCCTAAGTCTGAACACTGAAGCTTTCTTT,CASSSLSLNTEAFF
TRBV7-2,TRBD1,-,TRBJ2-1,TGTGCCAGCAGCTGGGACAGCAATGAGCAGTTCTTC,CASSWDSNEQFF
TRBV9,TRBD1,-,TRBJ2-1,TGTGCCAGCAGCACAGAGGGGGCCTTCTACAATGAGCAGTTCTTC,CASSTEGAFYNEQFF
TRBV7-9,TRBD2,-,TRBJ2-7,TGTGCCAGCAGCTTGGGGCTAGCGGGACTTTTTTCGGAGCAGTACTTC,CASSLGLAGLFSEQYF
TRBV29-1,-,-,TRBJ2-5,TGCAGCGTTGAACGACAGACGGAGACCCAGTACTTC,CSVERQTETQYF
TRBV5-4,-,-,TRBJ2-7,TGTGCCAGCAGCGGACCCCGGGATCCCAGGGGCGAGCAGTACTTC,CASSGPRDPRGEQYF
TRBV24-1,-,-,TRBJ2-3,TGTGCCACCAGTGGGGGGGTCACAGATACGCAGTATTTT,CATSGGVTDTQYF
TRBV24-1,TRBD1,-,TRBJ2-5,TGTGCCACCAGTGATTTGGGGGTGTCCAGGGACAGAGAGACCCAGTACTTC,CATSDLGVSRDRETQYF
TRBV18,-,-,TRBJ2-3,TGTGCCAGCTCCCCTACCTCGCGCACAGATACGCAGTATTTT,CASSPTSRTDTQYF
TRBV27,-,few,TRBJ2-3,TGTGCCAGCCGCCGGGACTCTCGCACAGATACGCAGTATTTT,CASRRDSRTDTQYF
TRBV27,TRBD1,-,TRBJ2-7,TGTGCCAGCAGTCCGGGGACAGGTTACGGTGACGAGCAGTACTTC,CASSPGTGYGDEQYF
TRBV28,-,-,TRBJ1-4,TGTGCCAGCCGCCAGACTAATGAAAAACTGTTTTTT,CASRQTNEKLFF
TRBV11-2,TRBD1,-,TRBJ1-4,TGTGCCAGCAGGGGTTGGACAGGGGGCGCATACACTAATGAAAAACTGTTTTTT,CASRGWTGGAYTNEKLFF
TRBV24-1,-,-,TRBJ2-3,TGTGCCACCAGTGATTGGGACAAGTCTAGCACAGATACGCAGTATTTT,CATSDWDKSSTDTQYF
TRBV6-6,-,-,TRBJ2-5,TGTGCCAGCAGTTACGGGCCATCGGAAGAGACCCAGTACTTC,CASSYGPSEETQYF